A single sample is the source of the 14 T cell receptor beta chains below, sequenced in a study of cytomegalovirus exposure and HLA in healthy donors. The primer mix had 60 Vbeta and 13 Jbeta primers. Sequencing was performed with immunoSEQ multiplex PCR; in TCRdb, only in-frame clones are kept and a portion is missing. This sample has over 200,000 clones, with about three quarters found just once. The sample consisted of PBMCs. The receptors were sampled from an older woman in good health and CMV-seropositive.

In this sample, this clone turned up once. V usage is TRBV5-1 and J usage is TRBJ1-5, with TRBD1 as a possible D gene (5 bases). CDR3 length: 15 residues. The V and J ends lost 2 bases and 2 bases respectively, with 11 bases between them. Looked up from germline, CDR1 is SGHRS and CDR2 is YFSETQ. The CDR3 bases are TGCGCCAGCAGCTTTTCTGGGGCGGGCAATCAGCCCCAGCATTTT. Translation gives CASSFSGAGNQPQHF.

This clone was recorded once. The J gene is TRBJ1-6, the V gene TRBV4-3, with D perhaps TRBD1 (6 bases). The CDR3 totals 14 residues. V was trimmed by 6 bases and J by 8 bases, leaving 14 bases between them. Germline V CDR1 and CDR2: LGHNA, YSLEER. The CDR3 reads CASSQNTGYSPLHF. The CDR3 coding sequence is TGCGCCAGCAGTCAAAATACAGGGTATTCACCCCTCCACTTT.

The chain joins TRBV18 to TRBJ1-4, with 7 positions matching TRBD1. The CDR3 contains 14 residues. The germline V gene has CDR1 KGHSH and CDR2 LQKENI. The ends lost 1 base at V and 6 bases at J; junction bases unmatched: 2. The CDR3 spells CASSPLGQDEKLFF. The CDR3 coding sequence is TGTGCCAGCTCACCACTAGGACAGGATGAAAAACTGTTTTTT.

This clone was observed a handful of times. The chain is built from TRBV25-1 and TRBJ1-1; D possibly corresponds to TRBD1 (5 bases). V lost 9 bases, J lost 0 bases, and 11 bases lay in between. Germline-derived CDR1 and CDR2 are MGHDK and SYGVNS. The CDR3 has 13 amino acids. CDR3 bases: TGTGCCAGTCGGGACTCACTGAACACTGAAGCTTTCTTT. This translates into CASRDSLNTEAFF.

Of note for this clone: The same CDR3 is also encoded by other DNA sequences in this sample. V and J are TRBV18 and TRBJ1-2; perhaps TRBD1 as D (5 bases). The CDR3 is 13 residues long. V was shortened by 2 bases and J by 1 base, with 5 bases between the two germline ends. Germline V gene data show CDR1 as KGHSH and CDR2 as LQKENI. For the CDR3, the DNA is TGTGCCAGCTCACCAGACAGTAACTATGGCTACACCTTC. This gives the protein CASSPDSNYGYTF.

The chain joins TRBV19 to TRBJ2-3; tentative D call: TRBD2 (5 bases). Per germline, CDR1 LNHDA and CDR2 SQIVND (reference sequence). Trimming pared 3 bases from V and 6 bases from J, leaving 13 bases between. This CDR3 spans 14 amino acids. This chain's CDR3 is CASSIQDRGDTQYF. The CDR3, as DNA: TGTGCCAGTAGTATCCAGGACCGGGGTGATACGCAGTATTTT.

V and J are TRBV7-9 and TRBJ2-3; D is unclear. This CDR3 comprises 13 residues. Germline V gene data show CDR1 as SEHNR and CDR2 as FQNEAQ (reference sequence). V was cut by 9 bases and J by 3 bases, with 13 bases left in between. The CDR3 DNA follows: TGTGCCAGGGTACAGATCGGAACAGATACGCAGTATTTT. Amino acid sequence: CARVQIGTDTQYF.

The chain has TRBV30 and TRBJ2-7; TRBD1 aligns across 10 bases. Germline trimming cut 5 bases from V and 3 bases from J; bases unmatched to any gene: 4. CDR1 GTSNPN and CDR2 SVGIG come from the germline V gene (reference sequence). The CDR3 consists of 13 residues. CDR3 sequence reads: CAWVGTGVYEQYF. The CDR3, as DNA: TGTGCCTGGGTGGGGACAGGGGTCTACGAGCAGTACTTC.

The chain uses TRBV6-5 and TRBJ2-1; D possibly corresponds to TRBD2 (6 bases). Germline values: CDR1 MNHEY, CDR2 SVGAGI. V shed 0 bases and J shed 8 bases, with 11 bases lying between them. The CDR3 runs to 14 residues. DNA of the CDR3: TGTGCCAGCAGTTACTCGGGCCTAGCGCATGAGCAGTTCTTC. As protein: CASSYSGLAHEQFF.

The gene calls are TRBV27 and TRBJ1-3; TRBD1 matches at 8 bases. V shed 5 bases, J shed 4 bases, and the junction held 7 bases outside the gene matches. This CDR3 has 15 amino acids. From germline, CDR1 is MNHEY and CDR2 SMNVEV (reference sequence). This CDR3 is CASSRTGTGGNTIYF. The CDR3 DNA reads as TGTGCCAGCAGTCGGACAGGGACAGGCGGAAACACCATATATTTT.

This chain joins TRBV2 and TRBJ2-3; the match to TRBD2 covers 11 bases. The CDR3 runs 17 residues. V lost 4 bases and J lost 5; bases outside the gene matches: 11. The germline V gene encodes CDR1 SNHLY and CDR2 FYNNEI. The CDR3 DNA sequence: TGTGCCAGCAGTGGGGCTAGCGGGGGGCCAGGCGGAGATACGCAGTATTTT. Its protein is CASSGASGGPGGDTQYF.

This chain joins TRBV2 and TRBJ2-1, with 8 bases matching TRBD2. The CDR3 has 14 amino acids. Germline V gene data show CDR1 as SNHLY and CDR2 as FYNNEI. The trim removed 6 bases at V and 8 bases at J, leaving 9 bases unmatched. The chain's CDR3 is CASRRESGGDEQFF. In DNA form, the CDR3 reads TGTGCCAGCAGGCGGGAAAGCGGGGGCGATGAGCAGTTCTTC.

The gene calls are TRBV4-1 and TRBJ2-5; tentative D call: TRBD1 (6 bases). The J call may be faulty, since TRBJ2-7 better matches the DNA end. The CDR3 spans 15 residues. In germline, CDR1 is MGHRA, CDR2 YSYEKL. CDR3 loop: CASSQVGARWYEQYF. CDR3 bases: TGCGCCAGCAGCCAAGTGGGGGCTCGGTGGTACGAGCAGTACTTC.

The chain has TRBV6-1 and TRBJ2-7; TRBD2 agrees at 9 bases. The V gene's germline CDR1 is MNHNS and CDR2 SASEGT. CDR3 length equals 15 residues. V was pared by 6 bases and J by 6 bases, with 12 bases of the junction left unmatched. The CDR3 nucleotides read TGTGCCAGCAGACACCGCGGGGGGGGCCGGATCGAGCAGTACTTC. It yields the protein CASRHRGGGRIEQYF.